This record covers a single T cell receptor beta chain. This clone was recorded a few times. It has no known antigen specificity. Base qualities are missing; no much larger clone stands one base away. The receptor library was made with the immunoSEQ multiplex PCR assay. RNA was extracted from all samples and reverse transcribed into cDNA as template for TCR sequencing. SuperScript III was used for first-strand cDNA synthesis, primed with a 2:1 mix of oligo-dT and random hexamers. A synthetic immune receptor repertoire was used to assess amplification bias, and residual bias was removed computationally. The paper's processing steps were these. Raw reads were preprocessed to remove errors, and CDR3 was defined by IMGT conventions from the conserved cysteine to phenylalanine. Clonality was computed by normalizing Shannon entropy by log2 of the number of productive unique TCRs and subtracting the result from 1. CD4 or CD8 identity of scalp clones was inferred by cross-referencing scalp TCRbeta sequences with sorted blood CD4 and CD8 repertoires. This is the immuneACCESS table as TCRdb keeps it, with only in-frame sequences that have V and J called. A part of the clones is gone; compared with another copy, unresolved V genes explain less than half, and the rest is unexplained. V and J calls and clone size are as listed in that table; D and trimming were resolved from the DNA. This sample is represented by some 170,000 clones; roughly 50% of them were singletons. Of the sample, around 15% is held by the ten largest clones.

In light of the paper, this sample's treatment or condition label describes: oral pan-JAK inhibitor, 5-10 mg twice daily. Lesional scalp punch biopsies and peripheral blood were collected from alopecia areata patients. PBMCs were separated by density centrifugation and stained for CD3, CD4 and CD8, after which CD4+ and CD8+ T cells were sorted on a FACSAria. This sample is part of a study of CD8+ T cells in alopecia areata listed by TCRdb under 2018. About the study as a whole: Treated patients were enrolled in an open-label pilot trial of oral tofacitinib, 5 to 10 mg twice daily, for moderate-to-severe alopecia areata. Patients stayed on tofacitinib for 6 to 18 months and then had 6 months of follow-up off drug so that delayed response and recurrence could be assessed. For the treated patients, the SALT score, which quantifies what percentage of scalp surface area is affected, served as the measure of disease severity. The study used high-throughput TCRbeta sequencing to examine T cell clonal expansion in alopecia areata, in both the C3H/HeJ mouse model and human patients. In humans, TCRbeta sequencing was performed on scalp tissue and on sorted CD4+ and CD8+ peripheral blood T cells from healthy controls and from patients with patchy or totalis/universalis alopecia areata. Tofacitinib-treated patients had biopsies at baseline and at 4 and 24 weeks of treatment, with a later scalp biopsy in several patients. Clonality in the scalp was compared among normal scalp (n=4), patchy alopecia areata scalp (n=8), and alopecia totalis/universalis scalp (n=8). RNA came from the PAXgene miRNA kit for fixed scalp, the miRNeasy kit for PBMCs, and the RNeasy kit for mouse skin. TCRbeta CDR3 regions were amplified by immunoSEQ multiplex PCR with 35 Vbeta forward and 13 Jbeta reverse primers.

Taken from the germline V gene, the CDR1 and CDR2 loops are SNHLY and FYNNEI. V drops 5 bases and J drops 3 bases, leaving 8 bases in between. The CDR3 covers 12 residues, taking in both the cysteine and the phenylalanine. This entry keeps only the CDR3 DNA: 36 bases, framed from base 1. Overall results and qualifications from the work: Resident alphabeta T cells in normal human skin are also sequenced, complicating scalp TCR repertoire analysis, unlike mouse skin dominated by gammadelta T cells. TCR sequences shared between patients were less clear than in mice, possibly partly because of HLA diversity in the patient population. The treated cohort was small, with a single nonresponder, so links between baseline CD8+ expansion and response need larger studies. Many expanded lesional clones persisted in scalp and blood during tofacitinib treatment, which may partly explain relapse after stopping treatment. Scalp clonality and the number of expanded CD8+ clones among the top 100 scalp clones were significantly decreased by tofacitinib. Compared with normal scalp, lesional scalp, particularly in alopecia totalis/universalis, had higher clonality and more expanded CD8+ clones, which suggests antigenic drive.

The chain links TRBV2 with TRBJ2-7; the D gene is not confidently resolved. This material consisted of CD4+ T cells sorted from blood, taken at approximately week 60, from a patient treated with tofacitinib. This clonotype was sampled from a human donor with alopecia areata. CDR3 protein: CASSPSGYEQYF. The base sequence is TGTGCCAGCAGTCCTTCTGGCTACGAGCAGTACTTC.